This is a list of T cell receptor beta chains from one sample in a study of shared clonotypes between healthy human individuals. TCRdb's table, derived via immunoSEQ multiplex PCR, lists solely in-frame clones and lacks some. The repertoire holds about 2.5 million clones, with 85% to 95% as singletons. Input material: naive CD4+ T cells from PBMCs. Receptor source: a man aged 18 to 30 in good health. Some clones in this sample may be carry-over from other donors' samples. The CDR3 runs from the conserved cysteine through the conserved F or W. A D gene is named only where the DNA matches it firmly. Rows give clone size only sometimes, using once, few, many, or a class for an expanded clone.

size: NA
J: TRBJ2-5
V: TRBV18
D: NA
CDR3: CASSPRQIGEETQYF
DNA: TGTGCCAGCTCACCTCGACAAATAGGGGAGGAGACCCAGTACTTC

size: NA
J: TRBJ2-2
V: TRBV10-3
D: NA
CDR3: CAIGQGQNTGELFF
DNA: TGTGCCATCGGCCAGGGGCAGAACACCGGGGAGCTGTTTTTT

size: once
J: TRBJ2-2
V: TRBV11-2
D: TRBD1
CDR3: CASSYRDRGRIGELFF
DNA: TGTGCCAGCAGCTACCGGGACAGGGGGCGGATCGGGGAGCTGTTTTTT

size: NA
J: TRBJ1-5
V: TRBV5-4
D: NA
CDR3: CASSLDLNQPQHF
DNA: TGTGCCAGCAGCTTGGACCTAAATCAGCCCCAGCATTTT

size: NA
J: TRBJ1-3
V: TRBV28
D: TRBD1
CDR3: CASSLSGGSGNTIYF
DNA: TGTGCCAGCAGTTTATCAGGGGGCTCTGGAAACACCATATATTTT

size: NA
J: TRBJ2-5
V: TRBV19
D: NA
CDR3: CASSATHSQETQYF
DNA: TGTGCCAGTAGTGCAACGCATTCCCAAGAGACCCAGTACTTC

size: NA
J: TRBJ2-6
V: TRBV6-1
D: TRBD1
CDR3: CASRGQGSGANVLTF
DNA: TGTGCCAGCAGGGGACAGGGTTCAGGGGCCAACGTCCTGACTTTC

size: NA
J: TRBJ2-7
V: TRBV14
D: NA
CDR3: CASSQGLYEQYF
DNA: TGTGCCAGCAGCCAGGGTCTCTACGAGCAGTACTTC

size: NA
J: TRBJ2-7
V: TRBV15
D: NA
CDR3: CATSARDGAYEQYF
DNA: TGTGCCACCAGCGCTCGGGACGGAGCCTACGAGCAGTACTTC

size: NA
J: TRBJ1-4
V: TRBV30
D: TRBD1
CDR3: CAWNRQGREKLFF
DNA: TGTGCCTGGAACCGACAGGGGCGGGAAAAACTGTTTTTT

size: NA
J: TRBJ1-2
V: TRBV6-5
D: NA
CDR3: CASSYSRGYGYTF
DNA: TGTGCCAGCAGTTACTCGCGGGGGTATGGCTACACCTTC

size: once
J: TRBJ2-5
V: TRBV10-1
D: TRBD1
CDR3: CASSEGQGRGETQYF
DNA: TGCGCCAGCAGTGAGGGACAGGGGCGGGGAGAGACCCAGTACTTC

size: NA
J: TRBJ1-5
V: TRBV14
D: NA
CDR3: CASSLSDWYSNQPQHF
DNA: TGTGCCAGCAGCCTATCCGACTGGTATAGCAATCAGCCCCAGCATTTT

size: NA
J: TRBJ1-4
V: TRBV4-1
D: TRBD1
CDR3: CASSPIGGQGSRNLRKLFF
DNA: TGCGCCAGCAGCCCGATCGGGGGACAGGGTAGTCGCAACCTCCGAAAACTGTTTTTT

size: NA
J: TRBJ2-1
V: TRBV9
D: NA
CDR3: CASSVDASLGEQFF
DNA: TGTGCCAGCAGCGTAGATGCTTCCCTCGGTGAGCAGTTCTTC

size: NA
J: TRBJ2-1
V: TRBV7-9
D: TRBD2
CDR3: CASSLGGRTSGYYNEQFF
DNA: TGTGCCAGCAGCTTAGGGGGCCGGACTAGCGGATACTACAATGAGCAGTTCTTC

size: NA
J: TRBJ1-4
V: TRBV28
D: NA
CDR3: CASSPPTGEKLFF
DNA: TGTGCCAGCAGTCCCCCGACGGGAGAAAAACTGTTTTTT

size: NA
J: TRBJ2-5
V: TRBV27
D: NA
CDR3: CASSPRTTTRQETQYF
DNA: TGTGCCAGCAGTCCTCGGACCACCACCCGGCAAGAGACCCAGTACTTC

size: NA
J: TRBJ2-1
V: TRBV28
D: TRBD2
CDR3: CASSDASGSSYNEQFF
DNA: TGTGCCAGCAGTGACGCTAGCGGAAGCTCCTACAATGAGCAGTTCTTC

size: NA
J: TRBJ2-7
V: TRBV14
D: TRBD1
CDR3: CASSQVRDREQYF
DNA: TGTGCCAGCAGCCAAGTCAGGGACAGAGAGCAGTACTTC

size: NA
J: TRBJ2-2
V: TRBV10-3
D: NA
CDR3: CAISGDGNTGELFF
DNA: TGTGCCATCAGTGGGGACGGCAACACCGGGGAGCTGTTTTTT

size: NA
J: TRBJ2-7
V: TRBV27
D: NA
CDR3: CASSLGSEGGHEQYF
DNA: TGTGCCAGCAGTTTAGGATCTGAGGGGGGCCACGAGCAGTACTTC

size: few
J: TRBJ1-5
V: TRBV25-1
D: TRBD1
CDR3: CASSEMGQGIQPQHF
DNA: TGTGCCAGCAGTGAGATGGGACAGGGGATTCAGCCCCAGCATTTT

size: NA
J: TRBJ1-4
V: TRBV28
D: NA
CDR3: CASSTTLGGGEKLFF
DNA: TGTGCCAGCAGTACTACACTGGGTGGCGGTGAAAAACTGTTTTTT

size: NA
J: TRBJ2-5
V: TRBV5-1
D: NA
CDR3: CASSYSEQGETQYF
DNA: TGCGCCAGCAGTTATTCCGAACAGGGAGAGACCCAGTACTTC

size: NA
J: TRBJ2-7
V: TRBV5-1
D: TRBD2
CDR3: CASSPTSVTYEQYF
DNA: TGCGCCAGCAGCCCTACTAGCGTAACCTACGAGCAGTACTTC

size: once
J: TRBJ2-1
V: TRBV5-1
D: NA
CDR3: CASSLGSYNEQFF
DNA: TGCGCCAGCAGCTTGGGATCCTACAATGAGCAGTTCTTC

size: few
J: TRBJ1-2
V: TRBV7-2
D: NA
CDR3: CASSLVWGSTGYTF
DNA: TGTGCCAGCAGCTTAGTTTGGGGGTCCACTGGCTACACCTTC

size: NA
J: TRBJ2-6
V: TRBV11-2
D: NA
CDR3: CASSYTSGANVLTF
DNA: TGTGCCAGCAGCTATACCTCTGGGGCCAACGTCCTGACTTTC

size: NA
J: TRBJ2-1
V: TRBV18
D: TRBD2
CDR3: CASSPKGLARSEQFF
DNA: TGTGCCAGCTCACCGAAGGGACTAGCTAGGAGTGAGCAGTTCTTC

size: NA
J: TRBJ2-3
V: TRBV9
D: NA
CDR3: CASSVGGTTDTQYF
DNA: TGTGCCAGCAGCGTAGGAGGGACCACAGATACGCAGTATTTT

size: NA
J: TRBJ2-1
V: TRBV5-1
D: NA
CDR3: CASSSQGHRGDEQFF
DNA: TGCGCCAGCAGCTCCCAGGGGCACCGGGGCGATGAGCAGTTCTTC

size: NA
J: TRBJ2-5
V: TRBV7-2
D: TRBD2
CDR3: CASSPMGLAGWGETQYF
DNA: TGTGCCAGCAGCCCCATGGGACTAGCGGGTTGGGGAGAGACCCAGTACTTC

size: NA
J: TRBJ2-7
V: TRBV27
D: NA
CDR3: CASSQAGPSPYEQYF
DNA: TGTGCCAGCAGTCAAGCAGGTCCTTCTCCCTACGAGCAGTACTTC

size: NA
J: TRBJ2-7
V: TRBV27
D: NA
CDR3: CASSSYRVAYEQYF
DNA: TGTGCCAGCAGTTCCTACAGGGTAGCCTACGAGCAGTACTTC

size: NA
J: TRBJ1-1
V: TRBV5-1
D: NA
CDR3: CASSLEVLTEAFF
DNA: TGCGCCAGCAGCTTGGAGGTGCTCACTGAAGCTTTCTTT

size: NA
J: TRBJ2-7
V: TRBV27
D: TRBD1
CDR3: CASRITGTGYEQYF
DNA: TGTGCCAGCAGAATAACCGGGACAGGGTACGAGCAGTACTTC

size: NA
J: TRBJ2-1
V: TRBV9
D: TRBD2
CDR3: CASSLGLAAYNEQFF
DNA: TGTGCCAGCAGTTTGGGACTAGCGGCATACAATGAGCAGTTCTTC

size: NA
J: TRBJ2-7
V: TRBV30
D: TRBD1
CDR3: CAWSRQGINYEQYF
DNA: TGTGCCTGGAGTCGACAGGGGATAAACTACGAGCAGTACTTC

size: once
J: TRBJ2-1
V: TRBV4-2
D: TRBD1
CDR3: CASSQDSDRVWREQFF
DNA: TGTGCCAGCAGCCAAGATTCGGACAGGGTGTGGCGAGAGCAGTTCTTC

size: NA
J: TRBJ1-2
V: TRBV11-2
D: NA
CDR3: CASSFSGGGYTF
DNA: TGTGCCAGCAGCTTCTCGGGTGGCGGCTACACCTTC

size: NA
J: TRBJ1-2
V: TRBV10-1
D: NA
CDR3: CASRKDSDHGYTF
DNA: TGCGCCAGCCGAAAGGACAGTGACCATGGCTACACCTTC

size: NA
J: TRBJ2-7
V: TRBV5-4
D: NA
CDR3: CASSPRGTNSYEQYF
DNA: TGTGCCAGCAGCCCCCGAGGGACCAATTCCTACGAGCAGTACTTC

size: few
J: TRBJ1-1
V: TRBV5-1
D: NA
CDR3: CASGGDGYNTEAFF
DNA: TGCGCCAGTGGGGGTGACGGATACAACACTGAAGCTTTCTTT

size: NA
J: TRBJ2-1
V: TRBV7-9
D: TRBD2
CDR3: CASSPTSGRRDEQFF
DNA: TGTGCCAGCAGCCCAACTAGCGGGCGACGGGATGAGCAGTTCTTC

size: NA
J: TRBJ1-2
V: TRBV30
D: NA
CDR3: CAWSTRGWDYGYTF
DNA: TGTGCCTGGAGCACTAGGGGGTGGGACTATGGCTACACCTTC